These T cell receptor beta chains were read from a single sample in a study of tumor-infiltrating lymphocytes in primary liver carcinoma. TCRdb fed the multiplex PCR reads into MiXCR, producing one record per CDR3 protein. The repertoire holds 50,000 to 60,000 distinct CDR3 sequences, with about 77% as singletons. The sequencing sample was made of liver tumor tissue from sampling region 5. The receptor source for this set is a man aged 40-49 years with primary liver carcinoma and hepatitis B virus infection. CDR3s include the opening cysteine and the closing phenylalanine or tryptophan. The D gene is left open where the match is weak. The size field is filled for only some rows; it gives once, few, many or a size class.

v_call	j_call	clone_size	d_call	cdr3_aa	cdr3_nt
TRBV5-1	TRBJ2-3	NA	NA	CAGSSAGSWTDTQYF	TGCGCCGGCAGTTCCGCCGGGAGCTGGACAGATACGCAGTATTTT
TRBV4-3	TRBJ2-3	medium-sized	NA	CASSQDHGTDTQYF	TGCGCCAGCAGCCAAGATCACGGCACAGATACGCAGTATTTT
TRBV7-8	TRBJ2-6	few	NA	CSSSSTVTRSGANVLTF	TGTTCAAGCAGCTCTACGGTAACGCGCTCTGGGGCCAACGTCCTGACTTTC
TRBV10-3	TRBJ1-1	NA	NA	CAMTSGENTEASF	TGTGCCATGACTAGTGGGGAGAACACTGAAGCTTCCTTT
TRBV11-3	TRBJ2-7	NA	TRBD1	CASGMGQTYEQYF	TGTGCCAGCGGCATGGGACAGACCTACGAGCAGTACTTC
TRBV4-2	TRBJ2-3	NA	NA	CASASGLSSIDTQYF	TGTGCCAGCGCGAGCGGTCTCTCCAGCATAGATACGCAGTATTTT
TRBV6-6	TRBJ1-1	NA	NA	CASSYPTGSIGEAFF	TGTGCCAGCAGTTATCCAACAGGGAGTATAGGTGAAGCTTTCTTT
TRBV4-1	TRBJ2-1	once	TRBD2	CASSQDQGGRARLRNEQFF	TGCGCCAGCAGCCAAGACCAAGGAGGGAGGGCCAGGCTTCGCAATGAGCAGTTCTTC
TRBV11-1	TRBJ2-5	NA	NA	CSSTLTELVGETQYF	TGTTCCAGCACCCTCACGGAACTAGTGGGAGAGACCCAGTACTTC
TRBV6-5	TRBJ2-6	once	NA	CASSRPWAGPLPGANVLTF	TGTGCCAGCAGCCGTCCCTGGGCAGGGCCCTTACCTGGGGCCAACGTCCTGACTTTC
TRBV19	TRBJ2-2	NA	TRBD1	CSSSMDRQVGELFF	TGTTCCAGTAGTATGGACAGGCAGGTCGGGGAGCTGTTTTTT
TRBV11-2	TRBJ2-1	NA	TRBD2	CAISYPGASGSNEHFF	TGTGCCATCAGCTACCCCGGGGCTAGCGGTAGCAATGAGCACTTCTTC
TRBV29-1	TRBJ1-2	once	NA	CSAEEGRRSYDYTF	TGCAGCGCTGAAGAGGGCCGCAGGTCATACGACTACACCTTC
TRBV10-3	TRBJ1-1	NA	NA	CAISTGGQETTEAFF	TGTGCCATCTCCACCGGGGGACAAGAGACCACTGAAGCTTTCTTT
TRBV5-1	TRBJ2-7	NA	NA	CPSSELATGTYEQYF	TGCCCCAGCAGCGAACTAGCCACGGGGACCTACGAGCAGTACTTC
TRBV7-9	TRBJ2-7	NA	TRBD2	CAKSWAGDEQYF	TGTGCCAAGAGCTGGGCGGGGGACGAGCAGTATTTC
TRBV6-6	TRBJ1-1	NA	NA	CARSYTGGTEAFF	TGTGCCAGGAGTTACACAGGTGGCACTGAAGCTTTCTTT
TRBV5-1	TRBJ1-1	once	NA	CASNLRTRNVNTEAFF	TGCGCCAGCAACTTAAGGACCAGGAACGTGAACACTGAAGCTTTCTTT
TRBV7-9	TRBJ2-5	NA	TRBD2	CGSSLVAGVETQYF	TGTGGCAGCAGCTTAGTAGCGGGAGTGGAAACCCAATACTTC
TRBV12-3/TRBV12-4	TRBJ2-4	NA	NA	CASIEDLAKIIQYF	TGTGCCAGCATTGAAGATTTGGCCAAAATCATTCAGTACTTC
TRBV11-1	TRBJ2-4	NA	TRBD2	CASSFPGTSGAKSNQYF	TGTGCCAGCAGCTTTCCCGGGACTAGTGGGGCCAAAAGCAATCAGTACTTC
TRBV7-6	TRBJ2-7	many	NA	CASSLASPGRYEQYF	TGTGCCAGCAGCTTAGCCAGCCCGGGGCGTTACGAGCAGTACTTC
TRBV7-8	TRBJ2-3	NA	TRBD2	CASSLAQREGLPTETQYF	TGTGCCAGCAGCTTAGCCCAGCGGGAGGGACTTCCGACGGAAACGCAGTATTTT
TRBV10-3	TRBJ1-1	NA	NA	CAISTGEQENTEAFF	TGTGCTATTTCCACCGGGGAACAAGAGAACACTGAAGCTTTCTTT
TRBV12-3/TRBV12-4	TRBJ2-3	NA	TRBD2	CANSLAGGKGNTQYF	TGTGCCAACAGTCTAGCGGGAGGGAAGGGGAATACGCAGTATTTT
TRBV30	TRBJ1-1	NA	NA	CACSVRPTTEAFF	TGTGCCTGTAGTGTAAGACCGACCACTGAAGCTTTCTTT
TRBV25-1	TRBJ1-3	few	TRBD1	CASSLHGTGGGNTLYF	TGTGCCAGCAGTTTACACGGGACAGGAGGAGGAAACACCTTATATTTT
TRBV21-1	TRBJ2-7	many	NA	CASSKTSDYSYEQYF	TGTGCCAGCAGCAAAACTAGCGATTACTCCTACGAGCAGTACTTC
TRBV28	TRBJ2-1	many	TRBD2	CASSLSDRLAGGLQFF	TGTGCCAGCAGTTTGTCCGACAGACTAGCGGGAGGGTTGCAGTTCTTC
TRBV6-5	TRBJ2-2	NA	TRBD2	CVSTLAGSTGELFF	TGTGTCAGTACTTTAGCGGGTTCTACCGGGGAGTTGTTTTTT
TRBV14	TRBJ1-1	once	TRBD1	CASGQVLGGGVGTEAFF	TGTGCCAGCGGCCAAGTATTAGGAGGGGGCGTGGGAACTGAAGCATTCTTT
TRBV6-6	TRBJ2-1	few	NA	CASRYWWGVNEQFF	TGTGCCAGCAGGTACTGGTGGGGAGTCAATGAGCAGTTCTTC
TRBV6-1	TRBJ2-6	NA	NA	CAGTGIGGVRANVLTF	TGTGCCGGTACCGGGATAGGGGGTGTTAGGGCCAACGTCCTGACTTTC
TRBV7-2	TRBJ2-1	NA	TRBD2	CASSLILAGEGEQFF	TGTGCCAGCAGCTTAATACTAGCGGGAGAGGGTGAGCAGTTCTTC
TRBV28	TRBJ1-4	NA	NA	CANRGRYRSATNEKLFF	TGTGCCAACAGAGGCCGGTACAGGAGTGCAACTAATGAAAAACTGTTTTTT
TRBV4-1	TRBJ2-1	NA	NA	CASGQDGISYNEQSF	TGCGCCAGCGGCCAAGATGGAATATCCTACAATGAGCAGTCCTTC
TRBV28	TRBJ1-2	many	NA	CASSAGGLYGYTF	TGTGCCAGCAGCGCTGGCGGTCTCTATGGCTACACCTTC
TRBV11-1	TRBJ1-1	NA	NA	CASGHQCPEVFF	TGTGCCAGCGGCCATCAATGCCCTGAAGTTTTCTTT
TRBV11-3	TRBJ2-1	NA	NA	CASSLGVSNKVQFF	TGTGCCAGCAGTTTAGGCGTCTCGAACAAAGTGCAGTTCTTC
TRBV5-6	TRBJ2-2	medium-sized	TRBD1	CASSWGQTNTGELFF	TGTGCCAGCAGCTGGGGACAGACGAACACCGGGGAGCTGTTTTTT
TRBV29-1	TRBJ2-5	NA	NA	CSVEGPGHLHETQYF	TGCAGCGTTGAAGGACCCGGGCACTTGCATGAGACCCAGTACTTC
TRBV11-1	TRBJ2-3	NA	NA	CASSSGGSSLGARADTQYF	TGTGCCAGCAGCTCTGGGGGAAGCTCTCTTGGAGCCCGCGCTGATACGCAGTATTTT
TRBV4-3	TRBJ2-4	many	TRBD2	CASSQDLNLFGRGAINIQYF	TGCGCCAGCAGCCAAGATCTAAACCTCTTCGGGAGGGGGGCGATAAACATTCAGTACTTC
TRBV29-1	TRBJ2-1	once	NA	CSHLLEEQFF	TGCAGCCATCTCCTGGAGGAGCAGTTCTTC
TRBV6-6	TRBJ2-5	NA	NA	CTSSYLRGGQETQYF	TGTACCAGCAGTTACTTGCGTGGAGGACAAGAGACCCAGTACTTC
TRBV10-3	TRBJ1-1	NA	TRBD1	CGISEWDRGPINTEAFF	TGTGGCATCAGTGAGTGGGACAGGGGGCCGATCAACACTGAAGCTTTCTTT
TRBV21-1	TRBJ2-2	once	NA	CAGRYPLRRNTGELFF	TGTGCCGGCCGATATCCGTTAAGGAGAAACACCGGGGAACTGTTTTTT
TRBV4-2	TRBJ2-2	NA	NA	CASSQDHSENIGEPFF	TGTGCCAGCAGCCAAGATCATAGCGAGAACATTGGGGAGCCGTTTTTT
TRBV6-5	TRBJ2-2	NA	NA	CASSYQDTGEMFF	TGTGCCAGCAGTTACCAGGACACTGGGGAGATGTTCTTT
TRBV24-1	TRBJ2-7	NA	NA	CATSNPASYEQYF	TGTGCCACCAGCAACCCGGCCTCCTACGAGCAGTATTTC
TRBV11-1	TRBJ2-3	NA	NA	CASSSGGISVGARTNTQYF	TGTGCCAGTAGCTCTGGGGGAATCTCTGTTGGAGCCCGCACAAATACGCAGTATTTT
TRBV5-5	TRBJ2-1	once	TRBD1	CASSLYVSVGQGSNKQFF	TGTGCCAGCAGCTTGTACGTGTCGGTAGGACAGGGTAGCAATAAGCAGTTCTTC
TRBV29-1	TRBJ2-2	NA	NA	CSVAGSVGRAGELFF	TGCAGCGTTGCGGGGAGTGTAGGACGAGCCGGGGAGCTGTTTTTT
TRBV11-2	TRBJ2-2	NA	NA	CASSFARGRTGELFF	TGTGCCAGTAGCTTTGCCCGGGGACGGACCGGGGAGCTTTTTTTT
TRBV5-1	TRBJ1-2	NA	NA	CVSSLAGGGDYGYTF	TGCGTCAGCAGCTTGGCAGGAGGAGGGGACTATGGCTACACCTTC
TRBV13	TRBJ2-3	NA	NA	CASSLTRTDTQYF	TGTGCAAGCAGCTTAACCAGGACCGATACGCAGTATTTT
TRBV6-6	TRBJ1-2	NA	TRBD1	CITTMGQSNGYTF	TGTATCACTACGATGGGACAGTCAAATGGCTACACCTTC